This is a list of T cell receptor beta chains from one sample in a study of identical twins. TCRdb re-called the 5' RACE reads through MiXCR, storing one row per CDR3 protein. The table lists approximately 210,000 distinct CDR3 sequences, around 10% of them singletons. Sequencing was done on a sample of memory (CD45RO+) T cells sorted from blood. These receptors originate from a woman aged 18-35 years in good health. CDR3s include the opening cysteine and the closing phenylalanine or tryptophan. The D gene is left open where the match is weak. Not all rows give a size; the values are once, few, many and, for expanded clones, a class.

d_gene,j_gene,v_gene,abundance,CDR3nt,CDR3aa
.,TRBJ1-6,TRBV5-1,many,TGCGCCAGCAGCCCAGGACGGGCCCTTAGCTCCTATAATTCACCCCTCCACTTT,CASSPGRALSSYNSPLHF
.,TRBJ1-5,TRBV6-1,.,TGTGCCAGCAGTGAAACGGGGGCAGGCGCTCAGCCCCAGCATTTT,CASSETGAGAQPQHF
.,TRBJ2-3,TRBV9,.,TGTGCCAGCAGCGTAGGGGGGATCGCAGATACGCAGTATTTT,CASSVGGIADTQYF
.,TRBJ2-2,TRBV3-1,.,TGTGCCAGCAGCCCCCAGGGTTGGGAGCTGTTTTTT,CASSPQGWELFF
.,TRBJ2-3,TRBV20-1,few,TGCAGTGCTAGAGGAAGGACCCGTGGGGGCACAGATACGCAGTATTTT,CSARGRTRGGTDTQYF
.,TRBJ2-7,TRBV3-1,.,TGTGCCTGCTCCTACTCCCGCGAGCAGTACTTC,CACSYSREQYF
.,TRBJ2-5,TRBV7-2,.,TGTGCCAGCACCCCGGGAGTGGACCCACCTTCGGAGACCCAGTACTTC,CASTPGVDPPSETQYF
TRBD1,TRBJ2-7,TRBV6-1,.,TGTGCCAGCAGTGAGACAGGGGGCAGGGAGCAGTACTTC,CASSETGGREQYF
.,TRBJ1-3,TRBV29-1,many,TGCAGCGCTGGGGGCGCGAGGGGAAACACCATATATTTT,CSAGGARGNTIYF
TRBD2,TRBJ2-1,TRBV9,few,TGTGCCAGCAGCACCCCGGGACTAGCGGGAGGCAATGAGCAGTTCTTC,CASSTPGLAGGNEQFF
.,TRBJ2-6,TRBV5-1,.,TGCGCCAGCAGCTTGTGGGCGGGGCGGGGGGCCAACGTCCTGACTTTC,CASSLWAGRGANVLTF
.,TRBJ1-1,TRBV7-2,.,TGTGCCAGCAGCTTAGGTCGGACCTCTGAAGCTTTCTTT,CASSLGRTSEAFF
.,TRBJ1-1,TRBV27,.,TGTGCCAGCAGTCCCCGCAGGCAAGTAGTCACTGAAGCTTTCTTT,CASSPRRQVVTEAFF
.,TRBJ1-1,TRBV5-1,many,TGCGCCAGCAGCTTTTTTGAAGGGGACACTGAAGCTTTCTTT,CASSFFEGDTEAFF
TRBD2,TRBJ2-3,TRBV20-1,.,TGCAGTGCTAGGGCGGGAGGCCAGGCGGGAGATACGCAGTATTTT,CSARAGGQAGDTQYF
TRBD2,TRBJ2-1,TRBV4-2,.,TGTGCCAGCAGCCTCAGGGCGGGGGGGCGATATGAGCAGTTCTTC,CASSLRAGGRYEQFF
.,TRBJ1-5,TRBV3-1,many,TGTGCCAGCAGCCAAGGGGGGGCCCAGCCCCAGCATTTT,CASSQGGAQPQHF
TRBD2,TRBJ2-7,TRBV11-2,.,TGTGCCAGCACCGGGACTAGCGGGAGCTACGAGCAGTACTTC,CASTGTSGSYEQYF
.,TRBJ2-3,TRBV4-3,many,TGCGCCAGCAGTCGGACGGCGGGAGATACGCAGTATTTT,CASSRTAGDTQYF
TRBD2,TRBJ2-7,TRBV5-1,few,TGCGCCAGCAGTATAGCACTCGGGAGGAACTACGAGCAGTACTTC,CASSIALGRNYEQYF
.,TRBJ2-3,TRBV29-1,.,TGCAGCGTTGTTTCACCCCGAGGAACCTTTAGCACAGATACGCAGTATTTT,CSVVSPRGTFSTDTQYF
.,TRBJ1-2,TRBV5-1,.,TGCGCCAGCAGCTTGGCCGCAGGCCAAGGCTACACCTTC,CASSLAAGQGYTF
.,TRBJ2-3,TRBV7-2,.,TGTGCCAGCAGCTTAAGTTTAGATACGCAGTATTTT,CASSLSLDTQYF
.,TRBJ2-3,TRBV6-5,.,TGTGCCAGCAGTTACCGGGGTAGAAGGACAGATACGCAGTATTTT,CASSYRGRRTDTQYF
TRBD2,TRBJ2-3,TRBV3-1,many,TGTGCCAGCAGCCCCAGACTAGCGGGGAGCACAGATACGCAGTATTTT,CASSPRLAGSTDTQYF
.,TRBJ2-7,TRBV20-1,.,TGCAGTGCTTCCTGGCCAACTACGGGGGGCAACGAGCAGTACTTC,CSASWPTTGGNEQYF
TRBD2,TRBJ2-5,TRBV6-1,.,TGTGCCAGCAGCCGCCCAACTAGCGGAGGGGAGACCCAGTACTTC,CASSRPTSGGETQYF
.,TRBJ1-2,TRBV12-3/TRBV12-4,many,TGTGCCAGCGCCCCTTACGGTGTAGAAACGTATGGCTACACCTTC,CASAPYGVETYGYTF
TRBD2,TRBJ2-5,TRBV20-1,few,TGCAGTGCTGGCCGGGACTACGAAAAAGAGACCCAGTACTTC,CSAGRDYEKETQYF
.,TRBJ1-3,TRBV6-1,few,TGTGCCAGCACCTCCCCCGGCTATGGGGGCACCATATATTTT,CASTSPGYGGTIYF
.,TRBJ2-5,TRBV6-1,.,TGTGCCAGCAAGAACTACCAAGAGACCCAGTACTTC,CASKNYQETQYF
.,TRBJ2-1,TRBV7-2,few,TGTGCCAGCAGCTTAGGGGTGAGCTCCTACAATGAGCAGTTCTTC,CASSLGVSSYNEQFF
.,TRBJ1-1,TRBV4-1,.,TGCGCCAGCAGGGGACCGTTGAAAAACACTGAAGCTATCTTT,CASRGPLKNTEAIF
.,TRBJ2-2,TRBV10-3,.,TGTGCCATAAAGGTGGCGGAAGGAAACACCGGGGAGCTGTTTTTT,CAIKVAEGNTGELFF
.,TRBJ2-5,TRBV2,few,TGTGCCAGCAGTCTTAGACTGGGAGAGACCCAGTACTTC,CASSLRLGETQYF
.,TRBJ1-1,TRBV6-1,many,TGTGCCAGCAGTGAAGCAAAGGGCGCCGGGGGAGCTTTCTTT,CASSEAKGAGGAFF
.,TRBJ2-7,TRBV21-1,.,TGTGCCCCGCCGGCGGGCGGGAAGTCTAACGAGCAGTACTTC,CAPPAGGKSNEQYF
.,TRBJ2-3,TRBV3-1,many,TGTGCCAGCAGCCACTACACAGATACGCAGTATTTT,CASSHYTDTQYF
.,TRBJ1-4,TRBV9,once,TGTGCCAGCAGCGTGCGGGGGGGAAGGTATGAAAAACTGTTTTTT,CASSVRGGRYEKLFF
TRBD1,TRBJ1-2,TRBV5-6,many,TGTGCCAGCAGCTTCATGACAGGGTTTGTTGGCTACACCTTC,CASSFMTGFVGYTF
TRBD2,TRBJ2-3,TRBV7-9,many,TGTGCCAGCGGACTGCTAGCGGGAGGTCCAGATACGCAGTATTTT,CASGLLAGGPDTQYF